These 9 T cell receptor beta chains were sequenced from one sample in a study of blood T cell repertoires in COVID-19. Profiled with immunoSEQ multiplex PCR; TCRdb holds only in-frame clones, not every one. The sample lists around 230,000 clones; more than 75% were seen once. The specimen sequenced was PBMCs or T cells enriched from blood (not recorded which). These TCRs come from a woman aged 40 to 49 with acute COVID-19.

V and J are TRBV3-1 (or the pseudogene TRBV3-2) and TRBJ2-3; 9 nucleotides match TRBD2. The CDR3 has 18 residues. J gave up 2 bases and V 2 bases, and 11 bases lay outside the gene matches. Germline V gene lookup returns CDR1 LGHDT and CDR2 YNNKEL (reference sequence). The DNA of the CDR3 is TGTGCCAGCAGCCAACTATCTAGCGGGAACCGAAACACAGATACGCAGTATTTT. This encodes CASSQLSSGNRNTDTQYF.

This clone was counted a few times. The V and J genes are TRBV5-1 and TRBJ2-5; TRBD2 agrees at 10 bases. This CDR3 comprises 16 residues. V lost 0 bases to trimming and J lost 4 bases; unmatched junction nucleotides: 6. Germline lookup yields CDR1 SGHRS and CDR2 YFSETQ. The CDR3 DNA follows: TGCGCCAGCAGCTTGGATGTGCTAGCGGGGGCAGAGACCCAGTACTTC. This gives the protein CASSLDVLAGAETQYF.

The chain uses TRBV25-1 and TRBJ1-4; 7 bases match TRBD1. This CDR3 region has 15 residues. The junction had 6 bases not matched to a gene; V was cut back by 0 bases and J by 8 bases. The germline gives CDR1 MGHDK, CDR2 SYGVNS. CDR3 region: CASSEYEGAREKLFF. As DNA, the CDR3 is TGTGCCAGCAGTGAATATGAGGGGGCAAGGGAAAAACTGTTTTTT.

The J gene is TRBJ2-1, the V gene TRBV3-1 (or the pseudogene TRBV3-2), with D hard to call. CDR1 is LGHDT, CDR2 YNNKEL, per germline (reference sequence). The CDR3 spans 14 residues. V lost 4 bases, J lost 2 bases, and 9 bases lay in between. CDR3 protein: CASSPTEAYNEQFF. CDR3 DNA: TGTGCCAGCAGCCCAACCGAGGCCTACAATGAGCAGTTCTTC.

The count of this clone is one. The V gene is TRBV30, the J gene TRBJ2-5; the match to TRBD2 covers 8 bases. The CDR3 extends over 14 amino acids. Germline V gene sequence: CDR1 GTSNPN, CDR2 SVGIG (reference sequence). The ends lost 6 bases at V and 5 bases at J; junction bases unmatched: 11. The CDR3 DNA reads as TGTGCCTGTAGGGCGGGACTAGTTTCTGAGACCCAGTACTTC. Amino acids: CACRAGLVSETQYF.

In nucleotides, the CDR3 is TGTGCCAGCAGTGAAGCTCAGGGGTTGAATTCACCCCTCCACTTT. It yields the protein CASSEAQGLNSPLHF. This chain connects TRBV6-1 to TRBJ1-6, with D possibly matching TRBD1 (6 bases). The CDR3 has 15 amino acids. Trimming cost V 0 bases and J 7 bases, with 10 bases left between them. Germline V gene sequence: CDR1 MNHNS, CDR2 SASEGT.

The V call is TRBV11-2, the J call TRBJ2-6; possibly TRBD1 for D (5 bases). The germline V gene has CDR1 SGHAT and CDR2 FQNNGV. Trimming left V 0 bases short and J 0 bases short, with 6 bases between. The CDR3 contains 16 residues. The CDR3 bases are TGTGCCAGCAGCTTAGAAAGGGGCTCTGGGGCCAACGTCCTGACTTTC. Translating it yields CASSLERGSGANVLTF.

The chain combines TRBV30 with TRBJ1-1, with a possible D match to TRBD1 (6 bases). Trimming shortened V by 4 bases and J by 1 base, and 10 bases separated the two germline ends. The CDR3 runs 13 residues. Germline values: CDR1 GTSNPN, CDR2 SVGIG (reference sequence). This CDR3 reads CAWTQDRNTEAFF. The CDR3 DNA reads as TGTGCCTGGACCCAGGACAGGAACACTGAAGCTTTCTTT.

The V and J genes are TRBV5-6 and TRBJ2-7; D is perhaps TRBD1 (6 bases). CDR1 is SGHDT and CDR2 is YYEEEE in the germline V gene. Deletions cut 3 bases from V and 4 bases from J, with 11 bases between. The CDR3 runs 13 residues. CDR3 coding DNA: TGTGCCAGCAGCTCATGGACAGCGTACGAGCAGTACTTC. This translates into CASSSWTAYEQYF.